What follows describes a single T cell receptor beta chain. Its antigen is not known. The data belong to a study of glioma-infiltrating T cells after dendritic cell vaccination. As for the study in general: Dendritic cell vaccination trial patients had either newly diagnosed or recurrent glioblastoma. Study-wide results and caveats: Estimated pretreatment TIL content predicted outcome after dendritic cell vaccination.

Amplification used 60 V beta primers and 13 J beta primers. Generated by immunoSEQ multiplex PCR, the TCRdb table keeps only in-frame clones and is missing some. The sample contains tens of thousands of clones, less than 90% of which appear only once. This CDR3 has 13 residues. With 0 bases clipped from V and 8 bases from J, the junction kept 0 bases outside the gene matches. CDR1 and CDR2 from the germline V gene are ENHRY and SYGVKD. Time point defined: after dendritic cell vaccination, including at tumor progression/relapse. The sample consisted of blood, taken after dendritic cell vaccination. This chain connects TRBV10-3 to TRBJ1-2, with 10 bases aligning to TRBD1. The TCR was taken from a human donor with glioblastoma. The CDR3 loop reads CAISESTGGGYTF. The CDR3 DNA is TGTGCCATCAGTGAGTCGACAGGGGGCGGCTACACCTTC.